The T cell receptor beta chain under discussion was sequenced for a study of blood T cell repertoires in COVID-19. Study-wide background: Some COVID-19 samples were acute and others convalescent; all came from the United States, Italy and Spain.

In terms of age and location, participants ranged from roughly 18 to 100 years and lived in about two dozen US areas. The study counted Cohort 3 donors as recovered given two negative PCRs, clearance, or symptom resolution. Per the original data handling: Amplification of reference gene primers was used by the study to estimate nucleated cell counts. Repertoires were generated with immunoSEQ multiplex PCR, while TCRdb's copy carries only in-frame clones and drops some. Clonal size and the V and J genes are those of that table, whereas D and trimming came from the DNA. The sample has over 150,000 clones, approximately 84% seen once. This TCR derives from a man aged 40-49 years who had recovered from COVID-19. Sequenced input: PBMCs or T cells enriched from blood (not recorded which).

This CDR3 is CASSFLYEQYF. CDR3 sequence (DNA): TGTGCCAGCAGTTTTCTCTACGAGCAGTACTTC. The chain uses TRBV12-3 or TRBV12-4 and TRBJ2-7; D gene ambiguous. V dropped 3 bases and J dropped 3 bases, with 3 bases sitting between them. This CDR3 is 11 amino acids long.